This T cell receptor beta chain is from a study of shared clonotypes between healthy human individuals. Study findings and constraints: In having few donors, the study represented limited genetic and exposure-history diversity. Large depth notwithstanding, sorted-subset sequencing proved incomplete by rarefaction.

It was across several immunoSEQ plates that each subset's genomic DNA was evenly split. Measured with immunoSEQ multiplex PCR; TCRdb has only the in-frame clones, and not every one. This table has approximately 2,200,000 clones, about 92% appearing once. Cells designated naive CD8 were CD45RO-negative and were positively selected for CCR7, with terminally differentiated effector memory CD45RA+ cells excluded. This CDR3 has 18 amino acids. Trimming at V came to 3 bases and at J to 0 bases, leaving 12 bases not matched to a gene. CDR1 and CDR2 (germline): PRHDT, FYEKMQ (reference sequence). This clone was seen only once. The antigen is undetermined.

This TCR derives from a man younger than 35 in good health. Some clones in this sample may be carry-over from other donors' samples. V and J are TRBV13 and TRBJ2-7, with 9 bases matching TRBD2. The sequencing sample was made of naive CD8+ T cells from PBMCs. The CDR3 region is CASSFRLAAPYSSYEQYF. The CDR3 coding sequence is TGTGCCAGCAGCTTTCGACTAGCGGCCCCCTATAGCTCCTACGAGCAGTACTTC.